Following are 15 T cell receptor beta chains from one sample sequenced in a study of T-cell reconstitution after alpha-beta-depleted transplantation in children (dated by TCRdb to about 2016). Libraries were prepared through PCR. Instrument used: Illumina HiSeq 2500. TCR libraries were prepared with molecular barcoding, using unique molecular identifiers to normalize TCRbeta repertoire quantification. TCRdb passed the public sequencing reads through fastp at Q25 and MiXCR, retaining productive beta sequences. Every entry covers one CDR3 protein and lists the most common genes and DNA from its rows. Present in this sample are about 610,000 distinct CDR3 sequences, roughly a tenth of which were seen just once. The leading ten clones occupy roughly 3.9% of the sample. Sequences were derived from PBMCs from the stem cell graft donor, sampled from the stem cell graft. These receptors were obtained from a human donor who donated a stem cell graft to a child with acute myeloid leukemia.

CDR3 in DNA: TGTGCCAGCAGCCGGGAGAGACAGGTCTACGAGCAGTACTTC. Translation: CASSRERQVYEQYF. The V call is TRBV4-2, the J call TRBJ2-7; a weak D match, TRBD1 (6 bases). CDR1 LGHNA and CDR2 YNFKEQ come from the germline V gene. The V and J ends lost 4 bases and 3 bases respectively, with 13 bases between them. This CDR3 spans 14 amino acids.

This clonotype came up a few times. This chain uses TRBV28 with TRBJ1-2; D not certain. V was clipped by 6 bases and J by 8 bases, with 10 bases between them. This CDR3 has 11 residues. CDR1 MDHEN and CDR2 SYDVKM come from the germline V gene. The CDR3 DNA reads as TGTGCCAGCAGCTCCGGACTGGGCTACACCTTC. Residues: CASSSGLGYTF.

This clonotype was seen ten or more times. The genes are TRBV7-9 and TRBJ2-3, with 11 bases aligning to TRBD2. V lost 5 bases and J lost 2; bases outside the gene matches: 9. The CDR3 consists of 17 residues. Germline lookup yields CDR1 SEHNR and CDR2 FQNEAQ (reference sequence). For the CDR3, the DNA is TGTGCCAGCAGCCAGACTAGCGGGAAACGTTCCACAGATACGCAGTATTTT. Amino acids: CASSQTSGKRSTDTQYF.

This clonotype was recorded a few times. The CDR3 DNA reads as TGTGCCAGCCGGGGGAGGCTCAATGAGCAGTTCTTC. Translating gives CASRGRLNEQFF. V gene TRBV6-4 combines with J gene TRBJ2-1; tentative D call: TRBD2 (6 bases). Germline lookup yields CDR1 MRHNA and CDR2 SNTAGT. There are 12 residues in the CDR3. Trimming took off 8 bases at V and 6 bases at J, with 11 bases between the two ends.

The rearrangement uses TRBV11-1 and TRBJ2-1; TRBD2 agrees at 10 bases. The CDR3 sequence is 14 residues long. The junction had 2 bases not matched to a gene; V was cut back by 6 bases and J by 3 bases. The germline gives CDR1 SGHAT, CDR2 FQDESV (reference sequence). CDR3 nucleotides: TGTGCCAGCAGGCAGCGGGGGGGCTACAATGAGCAGTTCTTC. This translates into CASRQRGGYNEQFF.

In this sample, this clonotype turned up once. This sequence joins TRBV5-6 and TRBJ2-4; TRBD2 matches at 11 bases. CDR1 is SGHDT, CDR2 YYEEEE, per germline. The V gene end was trimmed by 1 base and the J gene end by 7 bases; junction bases not matched to a gene: 4. The CDR3 runs to 15 residues. The CDR3, as DNA: TGTGCCAGCAGCTTGACTAGCGGGAGTTTGAACATTCAGTACTTC. It is translated as CASSLTSGSLNIQYF.

J is TRBJ1-6 and V is TRBV4-3; weak D call: TRBD1 (5 bases). Germline V gene data show CDR1 as LGHNA and CDR2 as YSLEER. V was clipped by 0 bases and J by 6 bases, with 9 bases between them. This CDR3 has 15 residues. DNA of the CDR3: TGCGCCAGCAGCCAAGAAGGCCAGGGTAATTCACCCCTCCACTTT. Translating gives CASSQEGQGNSPLHF.

This chain's CDR3 is CASSERLGGNEQYF. CDR3 DNA: TGTGCCAGCAGTGAAAGGCTTGGGGGGAACGAGCAGTACTTC. J is TRBJ2-7 and V is TRBV25-1; D might be TRBD2 (6 bases). CDR3 length equals 14 residues. Between the trimmed V and J ends, which lost 2 bases and 5 bases, there was a span of 13 bases. Germline V gene sequence: CDR1 MGHDK, CDR2 SYGVNS.

The chain combines TRBV20-1 with TRBJ2-2; D might be TRBD2 (6 bases). CDR1 and CDR2 from the germline V gene are DFQATT and SNEGSKA (reference sequence). The CDR3 extends over 14 amino acids. V was trimmed by 5 bases and J by 3 bases, leaving 13 bases between them. The CDR3: CSAPRAGYTGELFF. CDR3 in DNA: TGCAGTGCTCCCCGGGCGGGGTACACCGGGGAGCTGTTTTTT.

This clonotype was counted a few times. CDR3 residues: CASSPIGARRTEAFF. DNA for the CDR3: TGTGCCAGCAGCCCAATCGGGGCCCGGCGCACTGAAGCTTTCTTT. The genes are TRBV9 and TRBJ1-1; tentatively, D is TRBD1 (5 bases). The CDR3 is 15 amino acids. The germline V gene has CDR1 SGDLS and CDR2 YYNGEE. Deletions cut 4 bases from V and 4 bases from J, with 17 bases between.

This clonotype was seen at least ten times. J is TRBJ2-3 and V is TRBV10-3; the match to TRBD2 covers 9 bases. From germline, CDR1 is ENHRY and CDR2 SYGVKD. Losses at the gene ends were 3 bases for V and 1 base for J; bases not matched to a gene: 5. The CDR3 consists of 16 residues. CDR3 in amino acids: CAISDLIAGGTDTQYF. Here the CDR3 DNA reads TGTGCCATCAGTGATCTCATAGCGGGAGGCACAGATACGCAGTATTTT.

This clonotype was counted many times. The chain recombines TRBV29-1 with TRBJ1-2; the D gene is possibly TRBD1 (5 bases). The CDR3 has 14 amino acids. Per the germline V gene, CDR1 is SQVTM and CDR2 is ANQGSEA. The V and J ends lost 7 bases and 2 bases respectively, with 17 bases between them. CDR3 region: CSAIFPRENYGYTF. CDR3 nucleotide sequence: TGCAGCGCTATATTCCCCAGGGAGAACTATGGCTACACCTTC.

This clonotype was picked up a small number of times. The rearrangement uses TRBV3-1 and TRBJ2-5, with a weak D call TRBD1 (5 bases). CDR3 length equals 14 residues. The germline gives CDR1 LGHDT, CDR2 YNNKEL (reference sequence). V gave up 1 base and J gave up 4 bases, with 10 bases separating them. The CDR3 here is CASSQVSQGETQYF. The CDR3 DNA follows: TGTGCCAGCAGCCAAGTCAGCCAGGGAGAGACCCAGTACTTC.

This clonotype appeared a few times. The CDR3 DNA follows: TGTGCCAGCAGCCCCGCTGGAAACACCATATATTTT. Translation gives CASSPAGNTIYF. The genes are TRBV7-9 and TRBJ1-3; no reliable D call. Germline CDR1 and CDR2: SEHNR and FQNEAQ (reference sequence). V gave up 5 bases and J gave up 2 bases, with 4 bases separating them. This CDR3 has 12 amino acids.

The chain couples TRBV25-1 to TRBJ2-1; unclear D gene. CDR1 MGHDK and CDR2 SYGVNS come from the germline V gene. Trimming shortened V by 5 bases and J by 9 bases, and 11 bases separated the two germline ends. This CDR3 comprises 12 residues. CDR3 sequence: CASSLDIGEQFF. The CDR3 DNA is TGTGCCAGCAGTCTCGACATAGGTGAGCAGTTCTTC.